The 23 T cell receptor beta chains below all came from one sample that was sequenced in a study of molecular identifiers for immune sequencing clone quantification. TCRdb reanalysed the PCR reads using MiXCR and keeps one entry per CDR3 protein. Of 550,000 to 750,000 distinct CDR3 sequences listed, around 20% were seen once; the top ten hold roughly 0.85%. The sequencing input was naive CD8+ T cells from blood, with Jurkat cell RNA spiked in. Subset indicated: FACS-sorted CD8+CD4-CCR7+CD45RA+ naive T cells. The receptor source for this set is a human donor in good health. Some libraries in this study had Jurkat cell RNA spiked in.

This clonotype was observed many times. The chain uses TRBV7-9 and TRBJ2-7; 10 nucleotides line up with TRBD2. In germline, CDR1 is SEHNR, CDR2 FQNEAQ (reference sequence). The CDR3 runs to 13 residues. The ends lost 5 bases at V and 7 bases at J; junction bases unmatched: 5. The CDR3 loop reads CASSPSGRGEQYF. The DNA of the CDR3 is TGTGCCAGCAGCCCCAGCGGGAGGGGGGAGCAGTACTTC.

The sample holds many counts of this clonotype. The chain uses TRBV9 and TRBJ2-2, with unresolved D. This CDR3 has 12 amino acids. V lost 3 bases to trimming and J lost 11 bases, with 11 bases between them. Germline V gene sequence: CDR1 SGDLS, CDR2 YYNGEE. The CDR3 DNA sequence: TGTGCCAGCAGCGCCGCAAAGGGAGAGCTGTTTTTT. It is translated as CASSAAKGELFF.

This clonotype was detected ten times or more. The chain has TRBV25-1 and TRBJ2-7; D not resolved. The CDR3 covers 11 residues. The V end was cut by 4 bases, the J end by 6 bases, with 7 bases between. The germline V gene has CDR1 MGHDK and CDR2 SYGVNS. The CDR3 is CASSGGPEQYF. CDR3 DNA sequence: TGTGCCAGCAGTGGAGGTCCCGAGCAGTACTTC.

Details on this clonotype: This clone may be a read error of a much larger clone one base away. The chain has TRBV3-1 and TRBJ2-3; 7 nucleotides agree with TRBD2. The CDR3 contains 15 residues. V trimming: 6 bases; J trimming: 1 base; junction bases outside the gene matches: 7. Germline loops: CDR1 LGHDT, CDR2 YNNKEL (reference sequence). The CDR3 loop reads CASSDSGSRTDTQYF. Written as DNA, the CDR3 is TGTGCCAGCAGTGATAGCGGGTCCCGCACAGATACGCAGTATTTT.

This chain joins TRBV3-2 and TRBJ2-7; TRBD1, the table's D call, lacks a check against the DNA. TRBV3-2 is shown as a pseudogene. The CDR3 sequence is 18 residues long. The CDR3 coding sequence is TGTGCCAGCAGCCAAGAGGTTCAGGGGGCCGGTGGGGAATACGAGCAGTACTTC. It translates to CASSQEVQGAGGEYEQYF.

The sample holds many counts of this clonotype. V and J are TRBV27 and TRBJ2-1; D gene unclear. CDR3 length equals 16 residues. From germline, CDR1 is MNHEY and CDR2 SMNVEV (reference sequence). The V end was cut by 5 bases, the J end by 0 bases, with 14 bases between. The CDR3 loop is CASSHQEDLSYNEQFF. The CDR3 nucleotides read TGTGCCAGCAGTCACCAAGAAGACCTCTCCTACAATGAGCAGTTCTTC.

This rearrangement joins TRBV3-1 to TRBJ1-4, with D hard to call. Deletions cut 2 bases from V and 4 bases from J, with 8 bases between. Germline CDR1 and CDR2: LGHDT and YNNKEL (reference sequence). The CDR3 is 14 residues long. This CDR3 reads CASSQSQLNEKLFF. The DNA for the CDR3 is TGTGCCAGCAGCCAATCCCAGCTTAATGAAAAACTGTTTTTT.

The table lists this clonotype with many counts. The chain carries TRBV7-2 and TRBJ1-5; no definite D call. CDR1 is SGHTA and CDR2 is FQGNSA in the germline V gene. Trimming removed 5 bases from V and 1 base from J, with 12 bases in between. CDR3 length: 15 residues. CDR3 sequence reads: CASSRNHDSNQPQHF. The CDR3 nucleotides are TGTGCCAGCAGCCGAAATCATGACAGCAATCAGCCCCAGCATTTT.

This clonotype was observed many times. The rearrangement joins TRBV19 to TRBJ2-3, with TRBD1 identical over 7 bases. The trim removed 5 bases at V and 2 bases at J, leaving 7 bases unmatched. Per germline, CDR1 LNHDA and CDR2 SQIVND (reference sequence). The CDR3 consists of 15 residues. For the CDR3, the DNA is TGTGCCAGTAGTTTGGGGACAGTATTCACAGATACGCAGTATTTT. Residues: CASSLGTVFTDTQYF.

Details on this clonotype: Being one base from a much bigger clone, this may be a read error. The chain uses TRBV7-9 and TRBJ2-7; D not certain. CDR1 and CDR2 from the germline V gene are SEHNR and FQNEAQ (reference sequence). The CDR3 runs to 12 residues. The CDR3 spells CASSPFGYEQCF. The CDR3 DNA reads TGTGCCAGCAGCCCCTTTGGGTACGAGCAGTGCTTC.

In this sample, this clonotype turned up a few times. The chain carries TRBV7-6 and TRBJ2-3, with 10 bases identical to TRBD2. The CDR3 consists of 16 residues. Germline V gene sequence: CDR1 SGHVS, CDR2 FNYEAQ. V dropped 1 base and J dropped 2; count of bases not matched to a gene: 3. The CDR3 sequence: CASSLVGLADTDTQYF. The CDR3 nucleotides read TGTGCCAGCAGCTTAGTTGGACTAGCGGACACAGATACGCAGTATTTT.

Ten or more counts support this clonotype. For the CDR3, the DNA is TGTGCCAGCAGCTTAAGGGGCAACGACGAGCAGTACTTC. Translated: CASSLRGNDEQYF. The rearrangement joins TRBV11-2 to TRBJ2-7, with D possibly TRBD1 on 5 matching bases. The CDR3 consists of 13 residues. V lost 2 bases, J lost 5 bases, and 10 bases lay in between. Germline V gives CDR1 SGHAT, CDR2 FQNNGV.

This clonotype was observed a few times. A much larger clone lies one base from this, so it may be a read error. The CDR3 sequence is CASSLAMVLGSSDTQYF. The CDR3 coding sequence is TGTGCCAGCAGCTTAGCGATGGTCCTGGGCAGCTCCGATACGCAGTATTTT. V usage is TRBV7-9 and J usage is TRBJ2-3; no clear D gene. Per the germline V gene, CDR1 is SEHNR and CDR2 is FQNEAQ (reference sequence). This CDR3 has 17 residues. Trimming removed 0 bases at V and 6 bases at J, with 19 bases between.

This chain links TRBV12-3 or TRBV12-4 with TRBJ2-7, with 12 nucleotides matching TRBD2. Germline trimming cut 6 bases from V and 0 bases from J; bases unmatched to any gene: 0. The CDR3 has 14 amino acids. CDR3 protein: CASRTSGGSYEQYF. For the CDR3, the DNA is TGTGCCAGCAGGACTAGCGGGGGCTCCTACGAGCAGTACTTC.

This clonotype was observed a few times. CDR3 DNA sequence: TGTGCCAGCAGTGAAGCGGTTGGGACAGGGTTTTTGTCACCCCTCCACTTT. Translated, it gives CASSEAVGTGFLSPLHF. J is TRBJ1-6 and V is TRBV2; 9 bases align to TRBD1. Germline V gene lookup returns CDR1 SNHLY and CDR2 FYNNEI. J gave up 10 bases and V 0 bases, and 10 bases lay outside the gene matches. The CDR3 runs 17 residues.

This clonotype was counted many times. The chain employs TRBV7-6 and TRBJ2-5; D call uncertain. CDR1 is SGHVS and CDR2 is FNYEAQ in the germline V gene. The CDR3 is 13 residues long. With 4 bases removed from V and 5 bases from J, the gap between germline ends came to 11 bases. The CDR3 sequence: CASSSDPKETQYF. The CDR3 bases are TGTGCCAGCAGCTCAGACCCGAAGGAGACCCAGTACTTC.

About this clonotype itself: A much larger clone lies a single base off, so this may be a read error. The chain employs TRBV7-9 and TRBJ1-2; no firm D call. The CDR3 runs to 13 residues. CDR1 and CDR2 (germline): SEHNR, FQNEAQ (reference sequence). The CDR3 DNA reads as TGTGCCTGCAGCCCTATTTTGGGTGCTGGCTACACCTTC. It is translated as CACSPILGAGYTF.

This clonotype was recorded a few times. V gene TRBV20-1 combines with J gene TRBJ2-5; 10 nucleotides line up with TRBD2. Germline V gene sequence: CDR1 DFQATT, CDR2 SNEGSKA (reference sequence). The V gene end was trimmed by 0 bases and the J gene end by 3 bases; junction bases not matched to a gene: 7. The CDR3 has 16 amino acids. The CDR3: CSARDHLLAGKETQYF. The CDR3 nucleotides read TGCAGTGCTAGAGACCACCTACTAGCGGGAAAAGAGACCCAGTACTTC.

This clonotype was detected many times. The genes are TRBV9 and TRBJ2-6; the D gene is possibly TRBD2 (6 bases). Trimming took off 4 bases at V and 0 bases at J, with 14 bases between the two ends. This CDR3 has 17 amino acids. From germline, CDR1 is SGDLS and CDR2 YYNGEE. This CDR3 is CASSPRDWGSGANVLTF. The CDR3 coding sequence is TGTGCCAGCAGCCCGCGGGACTGGGGCTCTGGGGCCAACGTCCTGACTTTC.

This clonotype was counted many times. The CDR3 sequence is CASSQDAGWVRVVSDTQYF. For the CDR3, the DNA is TGTGCCAGCAGCCAAGATGCAGGGTGGGTTCGTGTCGTGTCAGATACGCAGTATTTT. This chain connects TRBV3-1 to TRBJ2-3; TRBD1 is a possible D gene (5 bases). The CDR3 runs 19 residues. CDR1 LGHDT and CDR2 YNNKEL come from the germline V gene (reference sequence). Trimming shortened V by 0 bases and J by 4 bases, and 23 bases separated the two germline ends.

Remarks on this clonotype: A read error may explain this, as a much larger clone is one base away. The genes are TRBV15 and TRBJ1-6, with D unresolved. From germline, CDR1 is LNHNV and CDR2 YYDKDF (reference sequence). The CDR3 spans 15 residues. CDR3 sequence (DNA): TGTGCCGCCAGCAGAGAAGGGTTCGTTAATTCACCCCTCCACTTT. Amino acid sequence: CAASREGFVNSPLHF.

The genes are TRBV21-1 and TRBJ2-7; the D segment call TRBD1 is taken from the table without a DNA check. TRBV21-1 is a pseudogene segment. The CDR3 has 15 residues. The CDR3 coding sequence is TGTGCCAGCAGCTCCAGAAGGGAATGGGGCAACGAGCAGTACTTC. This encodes CASSSRREWGNEQYF.

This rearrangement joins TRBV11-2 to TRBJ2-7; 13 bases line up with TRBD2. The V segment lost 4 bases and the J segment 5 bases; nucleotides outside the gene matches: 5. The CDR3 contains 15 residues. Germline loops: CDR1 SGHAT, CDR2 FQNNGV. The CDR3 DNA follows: TGTGCCAGCAGCTCCTGGACTAGCGGGAGCAACGAGCAGTACTTC. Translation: CASSSWTSGSNEQYF.